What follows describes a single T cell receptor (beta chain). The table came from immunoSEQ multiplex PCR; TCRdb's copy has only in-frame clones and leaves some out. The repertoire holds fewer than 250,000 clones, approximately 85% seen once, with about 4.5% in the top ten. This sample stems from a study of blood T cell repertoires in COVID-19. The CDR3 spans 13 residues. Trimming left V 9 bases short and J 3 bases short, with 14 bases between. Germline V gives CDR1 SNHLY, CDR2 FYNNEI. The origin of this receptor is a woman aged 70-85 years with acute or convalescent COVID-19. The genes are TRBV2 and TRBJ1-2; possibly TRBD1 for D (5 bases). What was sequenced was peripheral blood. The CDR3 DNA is TGTGCCAGTAGACTAGGGGTCTACTATGGCTACACCTTC. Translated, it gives CASRLGVYYGYTF.